These 18 T cell receptor beta chains originate from one sample sequenced in a study of T cells in Graves' hyperthyroidism and ophthalmopathy. The source material, RNA transcripts, was used to amplify TCR beta CDR3 regions. In the first-round RT-PCR of the TCR CDR3, the HTBI primer set was used. TCRdb called the multiplex PCR reads again in MiXCR, with one record for every CDR3 protein. Of around 300,000 distinct CDR3 sequences listed, roughly 19% are singletons. Sequenced sample: blood. Receptors originate from a man aged 50 to 60 with Graves' ophthalmopathy.

This chain connects TRBV6-1 to TRBJ2-6, with TRBD1 matching 8 bases. CDR1 MNHNS and CDR2 SASEGT come from the germline V gene. V dropped 5 bases and J dropped 0; count of bases not matched to a gene: 9. The CDR3 is 18 residues long. CDR3 nucleotide sequence: TGTGCCAGCAGTCCCGGGACAGGCCTAACCTCTGGGGCCAACGTCCTGACTTTC. This encodes CASSPGTGLTSGANVLTF.

This clonotype was counted at least ten times. V usage is TRBV30 and J usage is TRBJ2-7; TRBD2 matches at 12 bases. Trimming removed 4 bases from V and 7 bases from J; junction bases left unmatched: 11. This CDR3 is 15 amino acids long. CDR1 is GTSNPN, CDR2 SVGIG, per germline (reference sequence). This chain's CDR3 is CAWMPRLAGVKEQYF. The DNA for the CDR3 is TGTGCCTGGATGCCCCGACTAGCGGGAGTCAAAGAGCAGTACTTC.

J is TRBJ2-1 and V is TRBV24-1; 12 nucleotides match TRBD1. Germline values: CDR1 KGHDR, CDR2 SFDVKD. The CDR3 covers 18 residues. The ends lost 6 bases at V and 5 bases at J; junction bases unmatched: 13. The CDR3 region has the DNA TGTGCCACCAGTCCCCGGGACAGGGGGCTAGGACTCAACAATGAGCAGTTCTTC. This translates into CATSPRDRGLGLNNEQFF.

This clonotype was counted ten times or more. The chain is built from TRBV3-1 and TRBJ2-7; no clear D gene. The CDR3 loop spans 13 amino acids. Trimming removed 0 bases from V and 6 bases from J, with 9 bases in between. Germline lookup yields CDR1 LGHDT and CDR2 YNNKEL (reference sequence). CDR3 sequence reads: CASSQDRPAEQYF. CDR3 DNA sequence: TGTGCCAGCAGCCAAGATCGGCCTGCCGAGCAGTACTTC.

This clonotype was recorded at least ten times. This sequence joins TRBV28 and TRBJ2-1; 9 positions match TRBD2. Germline V gene data show CDR1 as MDHEN and CDR2 as SYDVKM. CDR3 size: 15 residues. The J segment lost 6 bases and the V segment lost 10 bases, leaving 13 bases of the junction unmatched. The CDR3 bases are TGTGCCACCGGGGGGGGACTAGCTCCATCCAATGAGCAGTTCTTC. It codes for CATGGGLAPSNEQFF.

The table lists this clonotype with many counts. CDR3: CASSVGPAEASYEQYF. Here the CDR3 DNA reads TGTGCCAGCAGCGTAGGCCCAGCGGAAGCCTCCTACGAGCAGTACTTC. This sequence joins TRBV9 and TRBJ2-7, with TRBD2 as a possible D gene (5 bases). The V and J ends lost 0 bases and 0 bases respectively, with 13 bases between them. Germline assignment: CDR1 SGDLS and CDR2 YYNGEE. This CDR3 spans 16 amino acids. The full variable domain, completed using reference TRBV9 and TRBJ2-7, is DSGVTQTPKHLITATGQRVTLRCSPRSGDLSVYWYQQSLDQGLQFLIQYYNGEERAKGNILERFSAQQFPDLHSELNLSSLELGDSALYFCASSVGPAEASYEQYFGPGTRLTVT.

The chain recombines TRBV5-1 with TRBJ2-5, with D tentatively TRBD1 or TRBD2 (6 bases each). The V gene's germline CDR1 is SGHRS and CDR2 YFSETQ. Between the trimmed V and J ends, which lost 7 bases and 0 bases, there was a span of 22 bases. The CDR3 loop spans 17 amino acids. CDR3 in amino acids: CASGEGGVSWYQETQYF. CDR3 coding DNA: TGCGCCAGCGGAGAGGGGGGAGTTTCGTGGTACCAAGAGACCCAGTACTTC.

This clonotype was recorded a few times. The rearrangement links TRBV15 to TRBJ2-1; the D is unclear. Trimming took off 1 base at V and 6 bases at J, with 16 bases between the two ends. CDR1 and CDR2 (germline): LNHNV, YYDKDF (reference sequence). The CDR3 is 16 residues long. CDR3 DNA sequence: TGTGCCACCAGCAGAGTTTCTGGGATTGGTGGCAATGAGCAGTTCTTC. It is translated as CATSRVSGIGGNEQFF.

This chain uses TRBV20-1 with TRBJ1-2; D may be TRBD1 (5 bases). V was trimmed by 0 bases and J by 4 bases, leaving 12 bases between them. CDR1 is DFQATT and CDR2 is SNEGSKA in the germline V gene (reference sequence). The CDR3 consists of 14 residues. CDR3 protein: CSARDLRGGYGYTF. In nucleotides, the CDR3 is TGCAGTGCTAGAGATCTGAGGGGTGGCTATGGCTACACCTTC.

V and J are TRBV19 and TRBJ2-4; 9 bases line up with TRBD1. Per germline, CDR1 LNHDA and CDR2 SQIVND (reference sequence). The ends lost 4 bases at V and 8 bases at J; junction bases unmatched: 6. CDR3 size: 14 residues. This chain's CDR3 is CASSRDRASDIQYF. CDR3 DNA: TGTGCCAGTAGTAGGGACAGGGCATCGGACATTCAGTACTTC.

This clonotype was seen repeatedly, ten times or more. This chain uses TRBV3-1 with TRBJ2-1; the match to TRBD2 covers 9 bases. The CDR3 consists of 18 residues. From germline, CDR1 is LGHDT and CDR2 YNNKEL (reference sequence). V dropped 5 bases and J dropped 7; count of bases not matched to a gene: 18. The CDR3 spells CASSSRQGMVAGVNEQFF. DNA of the CDR3: TGTGCCAGCAGCTCGCGACAGGGAATGGTAGCGGGAGTTAATGAGCAGTTCTTC.

Many counts were recorded for this clonotype. The J gene is TRBJ2-3, the V gene TRBV2, with 8 bases fitting TRBD1. This CDR3 is 16 amino acids long. V was clipped by 1 base and J by 1 base; unmatched bases: 4. From germline, CDR1 is SNHLY and CDR2 FYNNEI. The CDR3 reads CASSEGTGLGTDTQYF. The CDR3 coding sequence is TGTGCCAGCAGTGAAGGGACAGGGTTAGGCACAGATACGCAGTATTTT.

This clonotype was recorded many times. The chain has TRBV12-3 or TRBV12-4 and TRBJ1-1; D is unclear. This CDR3 region has 13 residues. V was clipped by 5 bases and J by 7 bases, with 14 bases between them. Here the CDR3 DNA reads TGTGCCAGCAGTCCCGACACCCTAGGTGAAGCTTTCTTT. It specifies CASSPDTLGEAFF.

This clonotype has just a few counts. The chain combines TRBV6-2 or TRBV6-3 with TRBJ2-3; D gene uncertain. Per the germline V gene, CDR1 is MNHEY and CDR2 is SVGEGT. This CDR3 region has 12 residues. Trimming took 9 bases from V and 0 from J, leaving 7 bases between them. The DNA of the CDR3 is TGTGCCAGTGGTATTAGCACAGATACGCAGTATTTT. It translates to CASGISTDTQYF.

V is TRBV20-1 and J is TRBJ1-6, with unresolved D. In germline, CDR1 is DFQATT, CDR2 SNEGSKA (reference sequence). The length of the CDR3 is 11 residues. V shed 6 bases and J shed 14 bases, with 14 bases lying between them. CDR3 sequence: CSAVLPPALHF. CDR3 DNA: TGCAGTGCCGTGTTGCCCCCGGCCCTCCACTTT.

The rearrangement uses TRBV12-3 or TRBV12-4 and TRBJ2-2; TRBD2 matches at 8 bases. This CDR3 has 15 residues. With 7 bases clipped from V and 0 bases from J, the junction kept 4 bases outside the gene matches. Here the CDR3 reads CASTLAGPNTGELFF. The CDR3 bases are TGTGCCAGCACCTTAGCGGGACCGAACACCGGGGAGCTGTTTTTT.

This clonotype was detected many times. This chain uses TRBV7-3 with TRBJ2-5; D not resolved. The V end lost 3 bases, the J end lost 5 bases, and 10 bases lay between the germline ends. From germline, CDR1 is SGHTA and CDR2 FQGTGA. The length of the CDR3 is 13 residues. The CDR3 coding sequence is TGTGCCAGCAGCTTCAGTCCGAGGGAGACCCAGTACTTC. Translating gives CASSFSPRETQYF.

CDR3 in amino acids: CASTSGRASYNEQFF. The CDR3 DNA follows: TGTGCCAGCACCTCCGGCAGAGCCTCCTACAATGAGCAGTTCTTC. V and J are TRBV27 and TRBJ2-1; D remains unclear. The CDR3 sequence is 15 residues long. V was pared by 7 bases and J by 0 bases, with 13 bases between. Germline CDR1 is MNHEY and CDR2 is SMNVEV (reference sequence).